This section outlines one T cell receptor beta chain sequence together with its context. The antigen is unknown. Germline CDR1 MDHEN, CDR2 SYDVKM. CDR3 size: 16 residues. Trimming removed 6 bases from V and 2 bases from J; junction bases left unmatched: 13. The data belong to a study of cytomegalovirus exposure and HLA in healthy donors. General observations from the study: A prior analysis recorded that most TCR beta V segments were productive about 90% or about 30% of the time. Later analysis identified several of the most significant clusters that appeared linked to common viral pathogens. Looking again later, the authors saw that most CMV-associated TCR beta chains seemed HLA-restricted. Despite most TCR sequences being rare, some public TCRs occurred in many donors.

In the PCR, 60 Vbeta and 13 Jbeta primers were used. Produced via immunoSEQ multiplex PCR; TCRdb's table is partial and in-frame only. The sample totals 200,000 to 250,000 clones. The specimen sequenced was PBMCs. The sequence was obtained from a girl aged 2-9 years in good health and CMV-seropositive. The chain recombines TRBV28 with TRBJ2-7, with 7 bases matching TRBD2. Here the CDR3 DNA reads TGTGCCAGCAGCCGAGTTGGGGGGGTCTTCCCCTACGAGCAGTACTTC. As protein: CASSRVGGVFPYEQYF.